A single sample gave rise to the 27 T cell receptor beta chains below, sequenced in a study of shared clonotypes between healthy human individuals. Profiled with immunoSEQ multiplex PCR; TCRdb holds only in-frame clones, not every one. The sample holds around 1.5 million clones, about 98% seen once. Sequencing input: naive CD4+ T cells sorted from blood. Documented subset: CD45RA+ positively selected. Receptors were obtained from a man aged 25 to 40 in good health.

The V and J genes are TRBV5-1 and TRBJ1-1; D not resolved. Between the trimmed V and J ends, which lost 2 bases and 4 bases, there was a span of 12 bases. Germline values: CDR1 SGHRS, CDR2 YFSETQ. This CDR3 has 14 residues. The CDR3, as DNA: TGCGCCAGCAGCTTAAATAACGGGCTCACTGAAGCTTTCTTT. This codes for CASSLNNGLTEAFF.

The CDR3 protein is CASSVQGAGIGANVLTF. CDR3 bases: TGTGCCAGCAGCGTACAGGGGGCAGGAATTGGGGCCAACGTCCTGACTTTC. The chain couples TRBV9 to TRBJ2-6; 8 nucleotides align to TRBD1. This CDR3 is 17 amino acids long. Germline CDR1 SGDLS, CDR2 YYNGEE. V was pared by 1 base and J by 3 bases, with 6 bases of the junction left unmatched.

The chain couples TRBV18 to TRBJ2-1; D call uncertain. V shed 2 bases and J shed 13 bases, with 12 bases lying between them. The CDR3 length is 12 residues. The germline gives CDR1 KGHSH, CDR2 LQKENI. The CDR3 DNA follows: TGTGCCAGCTCACCATTAAGGGAACAACAGTTCTTC. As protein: CASSPLREQQFF.

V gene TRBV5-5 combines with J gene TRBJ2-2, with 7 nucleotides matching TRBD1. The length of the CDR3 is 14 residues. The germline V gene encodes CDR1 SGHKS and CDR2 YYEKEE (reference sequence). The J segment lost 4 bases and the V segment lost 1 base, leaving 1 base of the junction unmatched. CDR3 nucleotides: TGTGCCAGCAGCTTGACAGGGGCCACCGGGGAGCTGTTTTTT. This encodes CASSLTGATGELFF.

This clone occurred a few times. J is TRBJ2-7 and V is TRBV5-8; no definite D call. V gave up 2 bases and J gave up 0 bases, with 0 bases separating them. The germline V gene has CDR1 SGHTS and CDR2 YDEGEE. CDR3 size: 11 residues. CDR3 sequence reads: CASSFSYEQYF. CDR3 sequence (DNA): TGTGCCAGCAGCTTCTCCTACGAGCAGTACTTC.

CDR3 loop: CASSENGDSHQPQHF. The CDR3 region has the DNA TGTGCCAGCAGTGAGAATGGGGACAGCCATCAGCCCCAGCATTTT. The gene calls are TRBV6-1 and TRBJ1-5; 7 nucleotides agree with TRBD1. The CDR3 has 15 amino acids. V lost 3 bases and J lost 5; bases outside the gene matches: 7. Germline V gene data show CDR1 as MNHNS and CDR2 as SASEGT.

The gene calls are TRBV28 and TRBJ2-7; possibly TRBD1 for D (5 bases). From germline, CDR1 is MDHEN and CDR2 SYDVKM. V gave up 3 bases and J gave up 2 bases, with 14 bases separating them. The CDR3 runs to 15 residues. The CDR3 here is CASSFPPTDTYEQYF. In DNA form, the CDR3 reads TGTGCCAGCAGTTTTCCCCCGACGGACACCTACGAGCAGTACTTC.

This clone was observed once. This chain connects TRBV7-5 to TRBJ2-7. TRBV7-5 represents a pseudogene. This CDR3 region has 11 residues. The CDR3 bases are TGTGCCAGAAGCTTTTACGGTTTGGGGTACTTC. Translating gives CARSFYGLGYF.

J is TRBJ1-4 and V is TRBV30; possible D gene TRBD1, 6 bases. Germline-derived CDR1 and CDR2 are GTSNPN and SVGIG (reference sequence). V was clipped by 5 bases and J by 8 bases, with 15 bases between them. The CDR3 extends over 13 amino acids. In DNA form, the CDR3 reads TGTGCCTGGGCAGAGGGGGGCGACGAAAAACTGTTTTTT. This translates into CAWAEGGDEKLFF.

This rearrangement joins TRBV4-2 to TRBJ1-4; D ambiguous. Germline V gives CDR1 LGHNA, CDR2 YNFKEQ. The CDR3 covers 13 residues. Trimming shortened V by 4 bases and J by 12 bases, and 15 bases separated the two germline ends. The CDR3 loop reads CASSPPQSKELFF. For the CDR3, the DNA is TGTGCCAGCAGCCCCCCCCAAAGTAAGGAACTGTTTTTT.

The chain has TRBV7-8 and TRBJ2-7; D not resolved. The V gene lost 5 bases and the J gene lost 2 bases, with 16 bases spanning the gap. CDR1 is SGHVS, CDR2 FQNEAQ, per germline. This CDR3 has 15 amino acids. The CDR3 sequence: CASSPYRMGTYEQYF. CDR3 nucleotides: TGTGCCAGCAGCCCCTATCGCATGGGCACCTACGAGCAGTACTTC.

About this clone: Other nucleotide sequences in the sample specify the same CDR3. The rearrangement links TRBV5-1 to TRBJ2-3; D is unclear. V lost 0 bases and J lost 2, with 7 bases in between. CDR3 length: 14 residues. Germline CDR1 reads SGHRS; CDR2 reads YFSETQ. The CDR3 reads CASSLERNTDTQYF. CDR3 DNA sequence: TGCGCCAGCAGCTTGGAAAGGAACACAGATACGCAGTATTTT.

Here the CDR3 reads CASRRQGSGNEQFF. The CDR3 DNA reads as TGTGCCAGCCGACGACAGGGATCCGGCAATGAGCAGTTCTTC. The chain couples TRBV18 to TRBJ2-1; 7 bases map to TRBD1. Trimming took 8 bases from V and 6 from J; bases not matched to a gene: 10. The CDR3 extends over 14 amino acids. CDR1 KGHSH and CDR2 LQKENI come from the germline V gene.

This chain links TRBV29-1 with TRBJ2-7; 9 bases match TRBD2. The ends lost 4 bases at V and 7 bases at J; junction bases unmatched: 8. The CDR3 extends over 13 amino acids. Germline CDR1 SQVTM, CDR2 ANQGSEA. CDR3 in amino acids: CSVGSGRGREQYF. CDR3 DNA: TGCAGCGTTGGTAGCGGGAGAGGTCGGGAGCAGTACTTC.

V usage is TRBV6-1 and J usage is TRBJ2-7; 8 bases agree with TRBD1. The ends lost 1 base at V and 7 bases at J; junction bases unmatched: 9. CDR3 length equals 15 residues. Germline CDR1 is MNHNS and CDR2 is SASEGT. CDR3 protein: CASSEVGTGLGEQYF. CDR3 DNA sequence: TGTGCCAGCAGTGAAGTCGGGACAGGTCTCGGGGAGCAGTACTTC.

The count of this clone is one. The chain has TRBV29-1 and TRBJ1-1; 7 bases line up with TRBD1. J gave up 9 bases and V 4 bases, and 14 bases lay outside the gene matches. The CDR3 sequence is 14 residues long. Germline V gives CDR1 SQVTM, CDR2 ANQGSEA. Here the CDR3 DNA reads TGCAGCGTTGTAACAGGGGAGGCTATTCTTAAAGCTTTCTTT. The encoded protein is CSVVTGEAILKAFF.

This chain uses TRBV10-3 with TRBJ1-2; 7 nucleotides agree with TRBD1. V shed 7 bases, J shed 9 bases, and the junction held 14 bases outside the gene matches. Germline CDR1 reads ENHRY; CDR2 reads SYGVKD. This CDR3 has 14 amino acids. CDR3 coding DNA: TGTGCCATCAAAATTACCGGGACAGACTTTCGCTACACCTTC. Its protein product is CAIKITGTDFRYTF.

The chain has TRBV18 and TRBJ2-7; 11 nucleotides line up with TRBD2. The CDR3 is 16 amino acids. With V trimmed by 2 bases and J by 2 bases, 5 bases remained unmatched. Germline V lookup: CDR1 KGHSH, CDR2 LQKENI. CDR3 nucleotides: TGTGCCAGCTCACCAATTACTAGCGGGAGTCCCTACGAGCAGTACTTC. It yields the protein CASSPITSGSPYEQYF. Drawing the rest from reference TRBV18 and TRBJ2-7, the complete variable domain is NAGVMQNPRHLVRRRGQEARLRCSPMKGHSHVYWYRQLPEEGLKFMVYLQKENIIDESGMPKERFSAEFPKEGPSILRIQQVVRGDSAAYFCASSPITSGSPYEQYFGPGTRLTVT.

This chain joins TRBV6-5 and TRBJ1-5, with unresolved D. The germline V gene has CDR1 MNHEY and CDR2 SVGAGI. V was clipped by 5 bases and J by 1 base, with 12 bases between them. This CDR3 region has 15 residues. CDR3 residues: CASSRGKNSNQPQHF. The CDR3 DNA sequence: TGTGCCAGCAGTCGCGGGAAAAACAGCAATCAGCCCCAGCATTTT.

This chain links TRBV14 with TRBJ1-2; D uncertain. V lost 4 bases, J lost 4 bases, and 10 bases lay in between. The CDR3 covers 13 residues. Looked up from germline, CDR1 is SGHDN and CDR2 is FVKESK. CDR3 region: CASSRTLPYGYTF. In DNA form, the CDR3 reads TGTGCCAGCAGCCGAACCCTACCCTATGGCTACACCTTC.

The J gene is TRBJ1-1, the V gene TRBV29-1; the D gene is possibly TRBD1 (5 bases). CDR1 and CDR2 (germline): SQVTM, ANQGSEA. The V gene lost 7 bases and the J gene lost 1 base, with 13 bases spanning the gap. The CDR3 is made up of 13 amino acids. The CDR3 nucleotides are TGCAGCGCTGCCCGGGACGGGAACACTGAAGCTTTCTTT. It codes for CSAARDGNTEAFF.

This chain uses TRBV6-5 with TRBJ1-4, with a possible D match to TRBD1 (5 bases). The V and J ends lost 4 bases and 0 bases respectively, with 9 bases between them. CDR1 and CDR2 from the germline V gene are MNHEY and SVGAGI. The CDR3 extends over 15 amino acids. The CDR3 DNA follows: TGTGCCAGCAGTTCTGGGGGGACAACTAATGAAAAACTGTTTTTT. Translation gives CASSSGGTTNEKLFF.

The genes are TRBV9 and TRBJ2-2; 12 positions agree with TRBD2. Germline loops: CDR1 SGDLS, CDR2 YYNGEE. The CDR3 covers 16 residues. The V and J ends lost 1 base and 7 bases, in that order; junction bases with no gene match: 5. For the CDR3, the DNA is TGTGCCAGCAGCGTACTAGCGGGAGGGATTATCGGGGAGCTGTTTTTT. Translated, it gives CASSVLAGGIIGELFF.

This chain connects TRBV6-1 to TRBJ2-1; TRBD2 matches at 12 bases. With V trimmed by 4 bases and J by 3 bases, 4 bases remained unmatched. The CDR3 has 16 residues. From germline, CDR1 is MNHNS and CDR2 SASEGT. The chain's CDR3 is CASSASTSGSYNEQFF. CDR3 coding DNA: TGTGCCAGCAGTGCGTCGACTAGCGGGAGCTACAATGAGCAGTTCTTC.

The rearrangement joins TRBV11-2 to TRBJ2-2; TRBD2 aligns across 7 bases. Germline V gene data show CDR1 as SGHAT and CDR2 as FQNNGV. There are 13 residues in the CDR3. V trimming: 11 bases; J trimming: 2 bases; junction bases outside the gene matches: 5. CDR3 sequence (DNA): TGTGCCCTAGGGAGGGGAAACACCGGGGAGCTGTTTTTT. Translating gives CALGRGNTGELFF. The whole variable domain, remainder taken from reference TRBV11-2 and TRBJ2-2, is EAGVAQSPRYKIIEKRQSVAFWCNPISGHATLYWYQQILGQGPKLLIQFQNNGVVDDSQLPKDRFSAERLKGVDSTLKIQPAKLEDSAVYLCALGRGNTGELFFGEGSRLTVL.

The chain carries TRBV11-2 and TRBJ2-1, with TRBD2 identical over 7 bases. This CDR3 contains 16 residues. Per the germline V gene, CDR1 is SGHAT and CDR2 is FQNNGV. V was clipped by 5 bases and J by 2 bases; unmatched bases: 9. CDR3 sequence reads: CASSIIASGAYNEQFF. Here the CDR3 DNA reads TGTGCCAGCAGCATTATCGCTAGCGGCGCCTACAATGAGCAGTTCTTC.

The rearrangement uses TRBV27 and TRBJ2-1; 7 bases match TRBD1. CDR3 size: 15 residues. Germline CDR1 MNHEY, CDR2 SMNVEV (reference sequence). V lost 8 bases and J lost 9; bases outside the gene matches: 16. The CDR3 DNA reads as TGTGCCAGCCTAAAGATGAGGGGGCGCGGTGGTGAGCAGTTCTTC. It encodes CASLKMRGRGGEQFF.